This T cell receptor (beta chain) comes out of a study of blood T cell repertoires in COVID-19. The repertoire was sequenced with immunoSEQ multiplex PCR; TCRdb's copy has only in-frame clones and lacks some. This sample yields 200,000 to 250,000 clones, of which around 87% are seen a single time; 2.5% to 3.5% belongs to the top ten. This CDR3 is 13 amino acids long. In germline, CDR1 is SEHNR, CDR2 FQNEAQ (reference sequence). The V end lost 7 bases, the J end lost 2 bases, and 11 bases lay between the germline ends. This chain connects TRBV7-9 to TRBJ1-1; D not certain. The receptor was derived from a woman under 40 who had recovered from COVID-19. Sequencing used peripheral blood. The chain's CDR3 is CASKLKENTEAFF. CDR3 nucleotides: TGTGCCAGCAAACTAAAAGAAAACACTGAAGCTTTCTTT.